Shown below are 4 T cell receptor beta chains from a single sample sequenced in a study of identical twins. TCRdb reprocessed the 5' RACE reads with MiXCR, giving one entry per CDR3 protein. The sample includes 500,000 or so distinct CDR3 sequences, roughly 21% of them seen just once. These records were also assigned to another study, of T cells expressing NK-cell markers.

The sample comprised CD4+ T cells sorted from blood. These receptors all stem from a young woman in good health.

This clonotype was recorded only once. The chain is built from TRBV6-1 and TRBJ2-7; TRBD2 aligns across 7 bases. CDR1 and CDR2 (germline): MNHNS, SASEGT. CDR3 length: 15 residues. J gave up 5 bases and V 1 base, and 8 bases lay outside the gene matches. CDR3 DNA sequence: TGTGCCAGCAGTGAAGGGTCTAGCGGTGTTAACGAGCAGTACTTC. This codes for CASSEGSSGVNEQYF.

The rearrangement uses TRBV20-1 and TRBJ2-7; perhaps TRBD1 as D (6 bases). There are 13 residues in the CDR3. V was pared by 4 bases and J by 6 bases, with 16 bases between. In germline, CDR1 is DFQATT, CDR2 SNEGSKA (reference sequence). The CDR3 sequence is CSATRQVASEQYF. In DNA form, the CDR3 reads TGCAGTGCTACGAGACAGGTAGCTTCCGAGCAGTACTTC.

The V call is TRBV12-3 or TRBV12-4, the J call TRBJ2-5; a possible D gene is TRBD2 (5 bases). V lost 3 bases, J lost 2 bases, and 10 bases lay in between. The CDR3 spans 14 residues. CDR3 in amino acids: CASSLRESQETQYF. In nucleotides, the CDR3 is TGTGCCAGCAGTTTGAGGGAGAGTCAAGAGACCCAGTACTTC.

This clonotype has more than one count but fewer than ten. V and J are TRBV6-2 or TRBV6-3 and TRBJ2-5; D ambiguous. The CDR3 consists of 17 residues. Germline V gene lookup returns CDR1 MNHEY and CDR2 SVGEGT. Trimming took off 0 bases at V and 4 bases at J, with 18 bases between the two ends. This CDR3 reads CASSYSNVMWGGETQYF. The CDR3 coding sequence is TGTGCCAGCAGTTACTCGAATGTGATGTGGGGTGGAGAGACCCAGTACTTC.